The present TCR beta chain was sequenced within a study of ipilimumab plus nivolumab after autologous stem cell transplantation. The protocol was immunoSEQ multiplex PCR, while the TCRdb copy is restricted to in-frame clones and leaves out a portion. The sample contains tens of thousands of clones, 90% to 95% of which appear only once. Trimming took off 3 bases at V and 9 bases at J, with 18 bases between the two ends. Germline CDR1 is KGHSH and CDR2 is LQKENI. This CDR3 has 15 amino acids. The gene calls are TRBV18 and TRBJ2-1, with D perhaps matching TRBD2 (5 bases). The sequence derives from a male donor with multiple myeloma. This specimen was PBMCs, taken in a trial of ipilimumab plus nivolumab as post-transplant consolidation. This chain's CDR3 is CASSPQDFGLVEQFF. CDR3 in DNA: TGTGCCAGCTCACCCCAGGACTTTGGACTTGTTGAGCAGTTCTTC.